This T cell receptor (beta chain) comes out of a study of blood T cells in healthy people across ages. Study overall: About one barcoded beta molecule per two T cells was captured by template switching. Findings and limits, study-wide: Relative to aged donors, long-lived donors carried more naive CD4+ cells and displayed higher diversity.

V lost 4 bases, J lost 2 bases, and 5 bases stayed unmatched. Germline CDR1 and CDR2: LGHNA and YSLEER. The CDR3 is 16 residues long. Together with a sample-barcoded 5' primer, a J-beta primer mix was included in a second PCR lasting about 7 to 12 cycles. Every sample returned 2.5 million or more CDR3-containing paired-end reads. TCRdb re-analysed the 5' RACE reads in MiXCR, keeping a single row per CDR3 protein. This sample yields 650,000 to 700,000 distinct CDR3 sequences, of which about 51% are seen a single time; about 13% belongs to the top ten. A note on this clonotype: The antigen is undetermined.

The sequence derives from an elderly woman in good health. What was sequenced was blood. V usage is TRBV4-3 and J usage is TRBJ2-3, with 11 bases matching TRBD2. Written as DNA, the CDR3 is TGCGCCAGCAGCCTCAATAGCGGGGGGGCCACAGATACGCAGTATTTT. Its translation: CASSLNSGGATDTQYF.